Following are 27 T cell receptor beta chains from one sample sequenced in a study of blood T cell repertoires in COVID-19. TCRdb keeps only in-frame clones here, not all; method: immunoSEQ multiplex PCR. The repertoire has about 170,000 clones, about four fifths of them found once; the top ten carry about 11%. Source material: peripheral blood. These receptors came from a woman over 75 with active or convalescent COVID-19.

The chain links TRBV29-1 to TRBJ1-1; D unresolved. V shed 0 bases and J shed 4 bases, with 6 bases lying between them. The CDR3 spans 12 residues. Germline V gene lookup returns CDR1 SQVTM and CDR2 ANQGSEA. The CDR3 DNA reads as TGCAGCGTTGAAGATCCCGGCACTGAAGCTTTCTTT. Translating it yields CSVEDPGTEAFF.

This chain links TRBV5-1 with TRBJ2-5, with D perhaps TRBD2 (5 bases). This CDR3 has 15 amino acids. CDR1 is SGHRS, CDR2 YFSETQ, per germline. Trimming stripped 2 bases from V and 2 bases from J, with 13 bases between. Here the CDR3 reads CASSFNSAKQETQYF. CDR3 bases: TGCGCCAGCAGCTTCAATAGCGCCAAGCAAGAGACCCAGTACTTC.

The V call is TRBV16, the J call TRBJ1-3, with unresolved D. Germline V CDR1 and CDR2: KGHSY, FQNENV. The CDR3 length is 13 residues. Trimming removed 0 bases at V and 4 bases at J, with 4 bases between. The CDR3 is CASSQSQGNTIYF. The CDR3 nucleotides read TGTGCCAGCAGCCAATCGCAGGGAAACACCATATATTTT.

This rearrangement joins TRBV7-2 to TRBJ2-1; 9 bases are shared with TRBD1. This CDR3 region has 17 residues. Germline CDR1 SGHTA, CDR2 FQGNSA. Trimming took 5 bases from V and 8 from J; bases not matched to a gene: 16. CDR3 in amino acids: CASSLGQGNELGDEQFF. The CDR3 DNA follows: TGTGCCAGCAGCCTTGGACAGGGGAATGAATTGGGGGATGAGCAGTTCTTC.

The rearrangement links TRBV10-1 to TRBJ2-5, with 9 bases lining up with TRBD1. The J segment lost 5 bases and the V segment lost 6 bases, leaving 7 bases of the junction unmatched. From germline, CDR1 is WNHNN and CDR2 SYGVQD (reference sequence). This CDR3 has 14 amino acids. CDR3 nucleotide sequence: TGCGCCAGCAGCAAGGGACAGGGATCGGAGACCCAGTACTTC. Translation: CASSKGQGSETQYF.

The chain recombines TRBV3-1 (or the pseudogene TRBV3-2) with TRBJ2-7, with 8 bases aligning to TRBD1. Germline CDR1 LGHDT, CDR2 YNNKEL (reference sequence). CDR3 length: 12 amino acids. The V segment lost 5 bases and the J segment 6 bases; nucleotides outside the gene matches: 3. This chain's CDR3 is CASSTDRGEQYF. The CDR3 DNA is TGTGCCAGCAGCACAGACAGGGGCGAGCAGTACTTC.

The gene calls are TRBV11-2 and TRBJ1-1; D is ambiguous. CDR1 SGHAT and CDR2 FQNNGV come from the germline V gene. V dropped 4 bases and J dropped 3 bases, with 3 bases sitting between them. This CDR3 is built from 11 residues. Written as DNA, the CDR3 is TGTGCCAGCAGCTCGTACACTGAAGCTTTCTTT. Protein: CASSSYTEAFF.

The chain is built from TRBV19 and TRBJ1-5, with TRBD1 matching over 11 bases. Germline assignment: CDR1 LNHDA and CDR2 SQIVND (reference sequence). The V gene end was trimmed by 6 bases and the J gene end by 3 bases; junction bases not matched to a gene: 10. CDR3 length: 17 residues. The CDR3 loop reads CASSRTGGKRDNQPQHF. Written as DNA, the CDR3 is TGTGCCAGTAGCCGGACAGGGGGCAAAAGGGACAATCAGCCCCAGCATTTT.

The chain carries TRBV19 and TRBJ2-5; perhaps TRBD2 as D (6 bases). V gave up 6 bases and J gave up 2 bases, with 16 bases separating them. The CDR3 runs 15 residues. Germline V CDR1 and CDR2: LNHDA, SQIVND (reference sequence). The CDR3 coding sequence is TGTGCCAGTAGGCACGGGGGACTCGGGCAAGAGACCCAGTACTTC. Amino acids: CASRHGGLGQETQYF.

The chain employs TRBV5-6 and TRBJ1-3; a possible D gene is TRBD1 (6 bases). Trimming pared 2 bases from V and 4 bases from J, leaving 19 bases between. The CDR3 spans 17 residues. The germline CDR1 and CDR2 sequences are SGHDT and YYEEEE. The CDR3 protein is CASSFDRTVLIGNTIYF. The CDR3 DNA follows: TGTGCCAGCAGCTTCGACAGGACGGTCTTAATCGGAAACACCATATATTTT.

CDR3 in DNA: TGTGCCAGCACCTTTCCCATATTGATGCGGGAGGGCAAATATGAGCAGTTCTTC. Translation: CASTFPILMREGKYEQFF. V and J are TRBV7-9 and TRBJ2-1; TRBD2 agrees at 9 bases. The trim removed 7 bases at V and 8 bases at J, leaving 21 bases unmatched. The CDR3 has 18 residues. Germline CDR1 is SEHNR and CDR2 is FQNEAQ (reference sequence).

This sequence joins TRBV19 and TRBJ1-5; D gene ambiguous. This CDR3 region has 15 residues. V was clipped by 1 base and J by 0 bases, with 7 bases between them. The germline V gene has CDR1 LNHDA and CDR2 SQIVND (reference sequence). The CDR3 DNA reads as TGTGCCAGTAGTATAGGGGAGAATAGCAATCAGCCCCAGCATTTT. It specifies CASSIGENSNQPQHF.

The chain uses TRBV7-3 and TRBJ1-2; 7 nucleotides align to TRBD1. Germline values: CDR1 SGHTA, CDR2 FQGTGA. The ends lost 2 bases at V and 4 bases at J; junction bases unmatched: 7. The CDR3 runs to 15 residues. CDR3 sequence (DNA): TGTGCCAGCAGCTTATACCCGACAGGGATCTATGGCTACACCTTC. It encodes CASSLYPTGIYGYTF.

This clone was observed a single time. The chain uses TRBV12-3 or TRBV12-4 and TRBJ1-1; 8 nucleotides match TRBD1. Germline trimming cut 7 bases from V and 4 bases from J; bases unmatched to any gene: 5. This CDR3 is built from 13 residues. The CDR3 reads CASITTGGTEAFF. In DNA, the CDR3 is TGTGCCAGCATTACAACAGGGGGCACTGAAGCTTTCTTT.

This clone has just a few counts. The chain couples TRBV4-1 to TRBJ1-4; 10 nucleotides match TRBD1. V lost 3 bases to trimming and J lost 7 bases; unmatched junction nucleotides: 8. The CDR3 has 16 residues. Germline values: CDR1 MGHRA, CDR2 YSYEKL. CDR3 in DNA: TGCGCCAGCAGCCACCTTAGGGACAGGGGATCTGAAAAACTGTTTTTT. Amino acid sequence: CASSHLRDRGSEKLFF.

J is TRBJ1-1 and V is TRBV6-6; 8 bases fit TRBD1. CDR1 and CDR2 from the germline V gene are MNHNY and SVGAGI (reference sequence). Trimming cost V 0 bases and J 3 bases; bases outside gene matches: 6. CDR3 size: 16 residues. The CDR3 coding sequence is TGTGCCAGCAGTTACTCGAGACAGGGGAGTGACACTGAAGCTTTCTTT. Its translation is CASSYSRQGSDTEAFF.

A remark on this clone: The same CDR3 can be traced to other DNA sequences in this sample. The chain is built from TRBV9 and TRBJ2-7; D gene unclear. The germline gives CDR1 SGDLS, CDR2 YYNGEE. V was clipped by 0 bases and J by 0 bases, with 7 bases between them. CDR3 size: 14 residues. The CDR3, as DNA: TGTGCCAGCAGCGTAGGCAGTTCCTCCTACGAGCAGTACTTC. Translated, it gives CASSVGSSSYEQYF.

The count of this clone is one. The chain joins TRBV2 to TRBJ2-5, with a weak D call TRBD2 (5 bases). The CDR3 covers 14 residues. The germline V gene has CDR1 SNHLY and CDR2 FYNNEI. V dropped 5 bases and J dropped 1 base, with 11 bases sitting between them. The CDR3 DNA reads TGTGCCAGCAGTTACCGGACTCGCCAAGAGACCCAGTACTTC. This encodes CASSYRTRQETQYF.

The genes are TRBV30 and TRBJ1-5; possibly TRBD1 for D (5 bases). Germline assignment: CDR1 GTSNPN and CDR2 SVGIG (reference sequence). V was shortened by 0 bases and J by 10 bases, with 19 bases between the two germline ends. The CDR3 is 15 residues long. DNA for the CDR3: TGTGCCTGGAGTGTATTTGGGACTGGGAGAGAACCCCAGCATTTT. It encodes CAWSVFGTGREPQHF.

This chain links TRBV10-3 with TRBJ1-5; D might be TRBD1 (6 bases). V lost 5 bases to trimming and J lost 6 bases, with 17 bases between them. This CDR3 comprises 15 residues. Germline CDR1 is ENHRY and CDR2 is SYGVKD. The CDR3 DNA is TGTGCCATCAGTTCCGGCGGGGGCGCGGGTCAGCCCCAGCATTTT. It specifies CAISSGGGAGQPQHF.

The CDR3 DNA sequence: TGTGCTAGTGGTTTGATCCAGGGGGGAACAACTTTCTTT. It codes for CASGLIQGGTTFF. The chain recombines TRBV12-5 with TRBJ1-1, with TRBD1 matching 7 bases. Germline-derived CDR1 and CDR2 are LGHNT and FRNRAP. The CDR3 is 13 amino acids. V shed 2 bases, J shed 12 bases, and the junction held 9 bases outside the gene matches.

This chain uses TRBV4-1 with TRBJ2-5; TRBD2 aligns across 13 bases. The junction had 3 bases not matched to a gene; V was cut back by 2 bases and J by 3 bases. Looked up from germline, CDR1 is MGHRA and CDR2 is YSYEKL. There are 16 residues in the CDR3. DNA of the CDR3: TGCGCCAGCAGCCAACAGGGGACTAGCGGGAAAGAGACCCAGTACTTC. Translating gives CASSQQGTSGKETQYF.

This clone was counted only a few times. CDR3 sequence (DNA): TGCGCCAGCAGCTGGGGGCAGAGGGCACCCTACGAGCAGTACTTC. Translated: CASSWGQRAPYEQYF. The chain combines TRBV5-1 with TRBJ2-7, with D tentatively TRBD1 (6 bases). The CDR3 has 15 amino acids. Germline CDR1 is SGHRS and CDR2 is YFSETQ. The V end was cut by 3 bases, the J end by 2 bases, with 15 bases between.

The table lists this clone with a count of one. The V gene is TRBV28, the J gene TRBJ2-7; 8 nucleotides match TRBD2. This CDR3 is 14 amino acids long. Germline assignment: CDR1 MDHEN and CDR2 SYDVKM. V trimming: 5 bases; J trimming: 2 bases; junction bases outside the gene matches: 5. The CDR3 DNA follows: TGTGCCAGCAGTGTTACTAGCGGAACCTACGAGCAGTACTTC. Translation: CASSVTSGTYEQYF. The variable domain in full, with the rest retrieved from reference TRBV28 and TRBJ2-7, is DVKVTQSSRYLVKRTGEKVFLECVQDMDHENMFWYRQDPGLGLRLIYFSYDVKMKEKGDIPEGYSVSREKKERFSLILESASTNQTSMYLCASSVTSGTYEQYFGPGTRLTVT.

The rearrangement joins TRBV9 to TRBJ1-4; D remains ambiguous. Germline V gene sequence: CDR1 SGDLS, CDR2 YYNGEE. The CDR3 is made up of 15 amino acids. V was clipped by 5 bases and J by 4 bases, with 15 bases between them. The CDR3 protein is CASSEWAGRNEKLFF. The DNA of the CDR3 is TGTGCCAGCAGTGAGTGGGCAGGCCGTAATGAAAAACTGTTTTTT.

The chain combines TRBV6-1 with TRBJ1-5; the D gene is possibly TRBD1 (6 bases). Per the germline V gene, CDR1 is MNHNS and CDR2 is SASEGT. This CDR3 is built from 14 residues. The ends were cut back, 0 bases at V and 5 bases at J, with 8 bases in the middle. DNA of the CDR3: TGTGCCAGCAGTGAAGCCACAGGGTATCAGCCCCAGCATTTT. This sequence encodes CASSEATGYQPQHF.

The V call is TRBV5-1, the J call TRBJ2-2, with 8 bases lining up with TRBD2. The ends lost 5 bases at V and 2 bases at J; junction bases unmatched: 8. The CDR3 totals 16 residues. CDR1 and CDR2 from the germline V gene are SGHRS and YFSETQ. The DNA for the CDR3 is TGCGCCAGCAGTCTCTCTAGCGGGCCTAACACCGGGGAGCTGTTTTTT. Its protein is CASSLSSGPNTGELFF.